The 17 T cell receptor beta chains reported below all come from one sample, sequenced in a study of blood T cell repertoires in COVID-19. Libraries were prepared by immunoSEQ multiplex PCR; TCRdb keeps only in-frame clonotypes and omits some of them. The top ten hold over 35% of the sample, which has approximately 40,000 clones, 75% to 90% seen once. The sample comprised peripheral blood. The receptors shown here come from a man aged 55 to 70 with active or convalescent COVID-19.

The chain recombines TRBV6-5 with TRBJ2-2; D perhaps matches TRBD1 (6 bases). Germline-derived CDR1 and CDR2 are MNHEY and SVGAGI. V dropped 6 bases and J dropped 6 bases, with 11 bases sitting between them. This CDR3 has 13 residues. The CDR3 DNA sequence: TGTGCCAGCAGCCAGGGGTTGGCCGGGGAGCTGTTTTTT. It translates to CASSQGLAGELFF.

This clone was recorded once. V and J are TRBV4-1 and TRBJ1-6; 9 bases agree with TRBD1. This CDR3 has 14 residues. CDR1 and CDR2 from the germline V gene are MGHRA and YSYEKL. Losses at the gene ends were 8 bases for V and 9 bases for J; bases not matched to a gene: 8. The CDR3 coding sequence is TGCGCCAGCTCCCGGGACAGGGAGACTTCACCCCTCCACTTT. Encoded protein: CASSRDRETSPLHF.

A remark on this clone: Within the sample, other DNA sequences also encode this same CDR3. CDR3 amino acids: CASSFKRVTYEQYV. The CDR3 DNA reads TGTGCCAGCAGCTTTAAGAGGGTTACCTATGAGCAGTACGTC. V gene TRBV12-1 combines with J gene TRBJ2-7; the listed D gene, TRBD2, was not tested against the DNA. TRBV12-1 is given as a pseudogene. The length of the CDR3 is 14 residues.

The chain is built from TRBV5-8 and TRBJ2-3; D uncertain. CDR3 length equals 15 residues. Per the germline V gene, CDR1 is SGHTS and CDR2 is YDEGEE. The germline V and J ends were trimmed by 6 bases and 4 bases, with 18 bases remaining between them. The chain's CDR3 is CASTPRWSSADTQYF. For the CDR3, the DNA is TGTGCCAGCACCCCTAGGTGGAGTTCTGCAGATACGCAGTATTTT.

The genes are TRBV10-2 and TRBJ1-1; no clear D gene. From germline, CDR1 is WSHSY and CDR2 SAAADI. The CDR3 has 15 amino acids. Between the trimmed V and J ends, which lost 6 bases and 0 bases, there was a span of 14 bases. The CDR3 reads CASRTELFMNTEAFF. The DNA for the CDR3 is TGCGCCAGCAGGACGGAGCTTTTCATGAACACTGAAGCTTTCTTT.

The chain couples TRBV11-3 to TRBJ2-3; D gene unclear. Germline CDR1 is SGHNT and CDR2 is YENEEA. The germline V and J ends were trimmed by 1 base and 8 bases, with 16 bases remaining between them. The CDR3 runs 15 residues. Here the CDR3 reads CASSLVLGPSSTQYF. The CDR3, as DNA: TGTGCCAGCAGCTTAGTTCTGGGCCCATCTTCTACGCAGTATTTT. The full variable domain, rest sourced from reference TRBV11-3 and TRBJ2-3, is EAGVVQSPRYKIIEKKQPVAFWCNPISGHNTLYWYLQNLGQGPELLIRYENEEAVDDSQLPKDRFSAERLKGVDSTLKIQPAELGDSAVYLCASSLVLGPSSTQYFGPGTRLTVL.

The CDR3 region has the DNA TGTGCCAGTAGTATAAGCCAGGATGGGTTGGACGAGCAGTACGTC. Amino acid sequence: CASSISQDGLDEQYV. This chain links TRBV19 with TRBJ2-7; D uncertain. This CDR3 is 15 amino acids long. Germline CDR1 is LNHDA and CDR2 is SQIVND (reference sequence). Trimming pared 2 bases from V and 5 bases from J, leaving 16 bases between.

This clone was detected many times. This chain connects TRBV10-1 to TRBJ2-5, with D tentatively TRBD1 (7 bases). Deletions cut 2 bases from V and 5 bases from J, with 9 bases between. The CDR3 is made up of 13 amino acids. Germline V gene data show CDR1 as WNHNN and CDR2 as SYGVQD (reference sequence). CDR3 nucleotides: TGCGCCAGCAGTGAGGCAGGGGGGGAGACCCAGTACTTC. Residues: CASSEAGGETQYF.

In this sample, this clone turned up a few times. The CDR3 sequence is CASSVGTERRTQYF. DNA for the CDR3: TGCGCCAGCAGCGTGGGGACAGAACGACGGACCCAGTACTTC. The rearrangement links TRBV4-1 to TRBJ2-5, with TRBD1 matching 7 bases. The CDR3 length is 14 residues. Germline V gives CDR1 MGHRA, CDR2 YSYEKL. V lost 5 bases to trimming and J lost 7 bases; unmatched junction nucleotides: 10.

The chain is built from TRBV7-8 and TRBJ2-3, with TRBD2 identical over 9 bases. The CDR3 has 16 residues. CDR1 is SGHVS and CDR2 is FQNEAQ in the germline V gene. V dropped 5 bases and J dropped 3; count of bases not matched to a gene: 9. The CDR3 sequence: CASSPQAGGRTDTQYF. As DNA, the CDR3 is TGTGCCAGCAGCCCCCAGGCGGGAGGGAGAACAGATACGCAGTATTTT.

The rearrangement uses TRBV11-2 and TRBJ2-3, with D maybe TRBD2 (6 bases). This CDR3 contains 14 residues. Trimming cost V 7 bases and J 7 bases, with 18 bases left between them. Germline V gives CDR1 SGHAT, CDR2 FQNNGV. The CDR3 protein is CASNPSGLLYTQYF. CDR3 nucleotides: TGTGCCAGCAACCCTTCGGGACTTCTCTATACGCAGTATTTT.

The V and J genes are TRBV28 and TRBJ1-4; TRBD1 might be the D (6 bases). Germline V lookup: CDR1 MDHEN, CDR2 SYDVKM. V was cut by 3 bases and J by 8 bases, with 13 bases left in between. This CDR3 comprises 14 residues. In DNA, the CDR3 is TGTGCCAGCAGTTTCACAGGGAGAGAGGAAAAACTGTTTTTT. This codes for CASSFTGREEKLFF.

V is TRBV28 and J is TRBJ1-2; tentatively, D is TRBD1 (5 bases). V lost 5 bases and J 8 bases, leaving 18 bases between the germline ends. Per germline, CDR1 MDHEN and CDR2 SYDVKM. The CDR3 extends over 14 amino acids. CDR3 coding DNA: TGTGCCAGCAGTCCCGGGGGGGGACTTGAGGGCTACACCTTC. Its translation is CASSPGGGLEGYTF.

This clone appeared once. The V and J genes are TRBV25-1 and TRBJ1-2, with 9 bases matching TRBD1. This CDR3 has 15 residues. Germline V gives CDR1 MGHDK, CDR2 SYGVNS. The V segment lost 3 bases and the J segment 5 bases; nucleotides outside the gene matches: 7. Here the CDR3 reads CASSDNRGRMYGYTF. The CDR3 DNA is TGTGCCAGCAGTGATAACAGGGGGCGGATGTATGGCTACACCTTC.

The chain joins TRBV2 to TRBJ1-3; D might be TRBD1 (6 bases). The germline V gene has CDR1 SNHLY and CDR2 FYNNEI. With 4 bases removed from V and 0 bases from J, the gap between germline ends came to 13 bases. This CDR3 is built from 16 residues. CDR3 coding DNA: TGTGCCAGCAGTGCCTCAGGGGTCCACTCTGGAAACACCATATATTTT. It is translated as CASSASGVHSGNTIYF.

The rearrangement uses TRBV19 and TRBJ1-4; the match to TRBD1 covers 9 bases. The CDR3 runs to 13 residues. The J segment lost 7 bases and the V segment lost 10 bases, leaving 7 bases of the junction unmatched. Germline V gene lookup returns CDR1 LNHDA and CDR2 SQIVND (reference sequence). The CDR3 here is CATAQGAGEKLFF. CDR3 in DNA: TGTGCCACCGCACAGGGGGCAGGTGAAAAACTGTTTTTT.

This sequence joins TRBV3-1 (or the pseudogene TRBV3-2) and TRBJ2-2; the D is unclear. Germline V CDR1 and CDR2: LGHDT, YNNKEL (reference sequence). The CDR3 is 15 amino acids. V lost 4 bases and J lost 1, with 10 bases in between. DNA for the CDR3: TGTGCCAGCAGCCCGAGACATTGGAACACCGGGGAGCTGTTTTTT. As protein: CASSPRHWNTGELFF.